Included here is one TCR beta chain sequence, with context. Original analysis: Using reference gene primer amplification, nucleated cell counts were estimated. Using immunoSEQ multiplex PCR, the repertoire was profiled, and TCRdb retains in-frame clones only, with some absent. That table supplies the V and J calls and clone size; D and trimming were determined from the DNA. The sample lists 130,000 to 150,000 clones, approximately 80% occurring once. This sample stems from a study of blood T cell repertoires in COVID-19. Study-wide background: The samples span acute and convalescent COVID-19 from the United States, Italy and Spain. Sample material is recorded as cDNA or gDNA derived from T cells, B-cell-depleted T cells, or PBMCs.

The CDR3 is 13 residues long. Germline CDR1 is SNHLY and CDR2 is FYNNEI. V dropped 7 bases and J dropped 3 bases, with 13 bases sitting between them. Sequencing was carried out using peripheral blood. This clonotype was sampled from a woman aged 45-60 years with acute or convalescent COVID-19. The V and J genes are TRBV2 and TRBJ2-7; a possible D gene is TRBD1 (6 bases). CDR3 sequence reads: CASNSQGVYEQYF. DNA of the CDR3: TGTGCCAGCAATTCACAGGGCGTCTACGAGCAGTACTTC.